The present TCR beta chain was sequenced within a study of OX40 agonist ivuxolimab in advanced cancers. The overall study: Patients were treated with ivuxolimab, an agonistic anti-OX40 (CD134) antibody.

The cohort excluded patients with autoimmune disease history or systemic immunosuppression. This clone came up a few times. As yet, its antigen is unknown. General study findings and limits: Among T cells, CD8+ cells averaged more expanded clones than CD4+ cells.

TCRdb keeps only in-frame clones here, not all; method: immunoSEQ multiplex PCR. In the table there are about 19,000 clones, roughly 80% of which are singletons. Sample: CD4+ or CD8+ T cells sorted from blood, taken in a trial of the OX40 agonist ivuxolimab. This TCR derives from an adult with an advanced solid tumor such as melanoma, head and neck, liver or kidney cancer.

The CDR3 region is CASSANTGGEETQYF. The CDR3 DNA reads TGTGCCAGCAGCGCTAATACAGGGGGTGAAGAGACCCAGTACTTC. The chain recombines TRBV28 with TRBJ2-5, with TRBD1 matching over 8 bases. Looked up from germline, CDR1 is MDHEN and CDR2 is SYDVKM. There are 15 residues in the CDR3. The junction had 9 bases not matched to a gene; V was cut back by 6 bases and J by 3 bases.